Included here is one TCR beta chain sequence, with context. Antigen: not known. Sequencing was performed with immunoSEQ multiplex PCR; in TCRdb, only in-frame clones are kept and a portion is missing. The table has some 200,000 clones, about three quarters seen once. Trimming removed 9 bases from V and 0 bases from J, with 15 bases in between. The CDR3 sequence is 14 residues long. Per the germline V gene, CDR1 is SGHRS and CDR2 is YFSETQ. The data belong to a study of cytotoxic CD8 clonotypes in ibrutinib-treated CLL. Turning to the study itself: Among the samples, the mean was roughly 240,000 productive templates and about 90,000 productive rearrangements.

Study outcomes and limitations: Clonality increased at ibrutinib response and stayed stable in sustained remission. At progression, however, it fell back toward baseline.

The sequencing used PBMCs, collected after 12 months of ibrutinib treatment. The J gene is TRBJ1-2, the V gene TRBV5-1, with D uncertain. This receptor was obtained from a human donor with chronic lymphocytic leukemia. CDR3 sequence (DNA): TGCGCCACCAAAGAATACACTTCTAACTATGGCTACACCTTC. Residues: CATKEYTSNYGYTF.